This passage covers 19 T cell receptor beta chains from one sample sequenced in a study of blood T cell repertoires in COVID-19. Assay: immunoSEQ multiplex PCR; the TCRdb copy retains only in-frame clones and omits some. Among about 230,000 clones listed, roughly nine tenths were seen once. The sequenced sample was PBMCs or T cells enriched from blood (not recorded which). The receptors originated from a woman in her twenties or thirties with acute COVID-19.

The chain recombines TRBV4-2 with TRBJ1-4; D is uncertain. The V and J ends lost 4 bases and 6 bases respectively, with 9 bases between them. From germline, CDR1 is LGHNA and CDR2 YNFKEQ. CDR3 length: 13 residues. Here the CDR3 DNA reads TGTGCCAGCAGCCCCCCCTCGGATGAAAAACTGTTTTTT. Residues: CASSPPSDEKLFF.

CDR3 sequence reads: CASSVAGDGYTF. As DNA, the CDR3 is TGTGCCAGCAGCGTAGCAGGGGACGGCTACACCTTC. V usage is TRBV9 and J usage is TRBJ1-2; weak D call: TRBD1 (6 bases). The CDR3 has 12 residues. Germline CDR1 SGDLS, CDR2 YYNGEE. Trimming removed 0 bases from V and 8 bases from J, with 8 bases in between.

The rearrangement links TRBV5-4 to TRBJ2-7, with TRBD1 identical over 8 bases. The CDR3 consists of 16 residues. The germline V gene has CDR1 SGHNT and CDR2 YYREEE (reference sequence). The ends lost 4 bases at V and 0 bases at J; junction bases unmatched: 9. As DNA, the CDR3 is TGTGCCAGCAGCCCATCGACAGGGGCAATCTCCTACGAGCAGTACTTC. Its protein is CASSPSTGAISYEQYF.

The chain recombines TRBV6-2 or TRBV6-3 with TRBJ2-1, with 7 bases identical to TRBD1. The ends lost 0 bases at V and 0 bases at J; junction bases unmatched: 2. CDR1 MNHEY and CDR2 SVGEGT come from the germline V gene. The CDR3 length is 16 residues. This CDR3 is CASSYSGDSSYNEQFF. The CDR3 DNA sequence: TGTGCCAGCAGTTACTCCGGGGACAGCTCCTACAATGAGCAGTTCTTC.

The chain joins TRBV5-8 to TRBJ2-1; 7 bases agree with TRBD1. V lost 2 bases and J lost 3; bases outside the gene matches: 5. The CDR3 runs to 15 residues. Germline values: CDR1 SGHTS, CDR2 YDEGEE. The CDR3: CASSFRDSFYNEQFF. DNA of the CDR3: TGTGCCAGCAGCTTCCGGGACAGCTTCTACAATGAGCAGTTCTTC.

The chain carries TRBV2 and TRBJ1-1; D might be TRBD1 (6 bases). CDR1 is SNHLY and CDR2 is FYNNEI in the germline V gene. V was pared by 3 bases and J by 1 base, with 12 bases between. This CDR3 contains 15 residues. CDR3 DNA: TGTGCCAGCAGTGAGCTGGGGACACAGAACACTGAAGCTTTCTTT. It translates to CASSELGTQNTEAFF.

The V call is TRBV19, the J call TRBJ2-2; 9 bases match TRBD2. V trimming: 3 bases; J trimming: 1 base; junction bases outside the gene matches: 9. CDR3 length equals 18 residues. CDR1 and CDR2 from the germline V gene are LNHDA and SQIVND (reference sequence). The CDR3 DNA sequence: TGTGCCAGTAGTATGATCTCGGGACTAGCTGGGAACACCGGGGAGCTGTTTTTT. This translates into CASSMISGLAGNTGELFF.

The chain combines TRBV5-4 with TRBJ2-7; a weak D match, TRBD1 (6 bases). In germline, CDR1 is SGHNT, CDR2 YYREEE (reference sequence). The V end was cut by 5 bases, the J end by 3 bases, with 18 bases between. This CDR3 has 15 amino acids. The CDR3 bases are TGTGCCAGCAGACCTTTCCCGGGACACAACTACGAGCAGTACTTC. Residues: CASRPFPGHNYEQYF.

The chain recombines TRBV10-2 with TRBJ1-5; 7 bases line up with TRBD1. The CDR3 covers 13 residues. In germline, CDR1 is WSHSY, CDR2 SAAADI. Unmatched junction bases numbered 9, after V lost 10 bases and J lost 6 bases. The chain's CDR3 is CATKTGSGQPQHF. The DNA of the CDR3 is TGCGCCACCAAGACAGGGAGCGGTCAGCCCCAGCATTTT.

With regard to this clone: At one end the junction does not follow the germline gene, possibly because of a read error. In DNA, the CDR3 is TGTGCCAGCAGCCCCGGGGATACAGGGCTCCTCTTT. Residues: CASSPGDTGLLF. This chain uses TRBV7-9 with TRBJ1-1; weak D call: TRBD1 (6 bases). The germline V gene encodes CDR1 SEHNR and CDR2 FQNEAQ (reference sequence). This CDR3 region has 12 residues.

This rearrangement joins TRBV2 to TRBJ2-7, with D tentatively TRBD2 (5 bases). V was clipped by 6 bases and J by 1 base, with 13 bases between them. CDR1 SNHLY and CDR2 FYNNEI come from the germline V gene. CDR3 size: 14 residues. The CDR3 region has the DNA TGTGCCAGCAGCCGCGGGCATCTATCCTACGAGCAGTACTTC. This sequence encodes CASSRGHLSYEQYF.

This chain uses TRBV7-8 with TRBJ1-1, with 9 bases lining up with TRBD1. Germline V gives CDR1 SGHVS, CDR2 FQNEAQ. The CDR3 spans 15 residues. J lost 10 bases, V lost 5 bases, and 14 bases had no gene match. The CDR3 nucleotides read TGTGCCAGCAGCCCTAGCGCAGGGACAGGGTGGGGAGCTTTCTTT. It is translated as CASSPSAGTGWGAFF.

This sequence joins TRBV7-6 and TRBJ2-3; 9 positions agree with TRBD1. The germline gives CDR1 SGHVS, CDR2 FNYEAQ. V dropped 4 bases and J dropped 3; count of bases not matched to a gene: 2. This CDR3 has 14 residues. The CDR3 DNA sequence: TGTGCCAGCAGCTCGGACAGGGGAACAGATACGCAGTATTTT. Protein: CASSSDRGTDTQYF.

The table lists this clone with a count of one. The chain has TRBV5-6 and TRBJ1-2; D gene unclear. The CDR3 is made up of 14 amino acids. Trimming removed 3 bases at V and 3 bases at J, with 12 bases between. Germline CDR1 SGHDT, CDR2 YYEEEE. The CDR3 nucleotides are TGTGCCAGCAGCTCTCCGGCGGGGTACTATGGCTACACCTTC. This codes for CASSSPAGYYGYTF.

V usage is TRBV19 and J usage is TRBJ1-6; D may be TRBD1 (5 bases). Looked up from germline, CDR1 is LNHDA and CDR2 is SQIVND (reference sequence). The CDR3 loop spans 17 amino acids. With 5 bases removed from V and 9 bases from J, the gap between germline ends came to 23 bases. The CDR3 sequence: CASSPEQGRFFGSPLHF. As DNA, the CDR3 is TGTGCCAGTAGTCCCGAGCAGGGTAGATTCTTCGGTTCACCCCTCCACTTT.

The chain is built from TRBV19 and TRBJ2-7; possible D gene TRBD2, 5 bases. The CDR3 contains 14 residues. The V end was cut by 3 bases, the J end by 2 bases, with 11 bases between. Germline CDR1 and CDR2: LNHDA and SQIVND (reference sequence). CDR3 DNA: TGTGCCAGTAGTATTACGGGGAGCCCCTACGAGCAGTACTTC. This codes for CASSITGSPYEQYF.

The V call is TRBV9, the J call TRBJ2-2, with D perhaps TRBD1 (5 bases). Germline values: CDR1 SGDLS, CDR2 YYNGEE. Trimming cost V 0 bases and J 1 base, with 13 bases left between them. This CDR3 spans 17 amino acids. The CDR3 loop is CASSVVEQAVNTGELFF. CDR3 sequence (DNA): TGTGCCAGCAGCGTAGTGGAACAGGCCGTGAACACCGGGGAGCTGTTTTTT.

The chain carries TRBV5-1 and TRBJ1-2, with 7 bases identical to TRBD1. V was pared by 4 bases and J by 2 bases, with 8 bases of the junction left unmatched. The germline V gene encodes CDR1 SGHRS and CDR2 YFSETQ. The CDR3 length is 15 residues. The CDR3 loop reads CASSPVTGRNYGYTF. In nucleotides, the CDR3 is TGCGCCAGCAGCCCAGTGACAGGGAGGAACTATGGCTACACCTTC.

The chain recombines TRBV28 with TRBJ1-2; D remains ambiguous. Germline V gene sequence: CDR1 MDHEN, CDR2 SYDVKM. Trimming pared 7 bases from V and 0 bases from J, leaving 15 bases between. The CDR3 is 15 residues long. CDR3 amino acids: CASNKAGETNYGYTF. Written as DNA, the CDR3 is TGTGCCAGCAACAAAGCGGGAGAAACTAACTATGGCTACACCTTC.